This paragraph reports one T cell receptor (beta chain). A quantity of about 0.45 to 1 ug RNA underwent reverse transcription using random hexamers. TCR beta CDR3 was amplified by immunoSEQ covering 54 Vbeta and 13 Jbeta. Each CDR3 protein gets one entry after TCRdb re-called the immunoSEQ multiplex PCR reads with MiXCR. The sample records tens of thousands of distinct CDR3 sequences, just under 95% being singletons. The data were obtained in a study of CD8 T cells in Susac syndrome. TEMRA cells were enriched by FACS, and CD4+ and CD8+ T cells were negatively isolated. Germline V lookup: CDR1 SGHDT, CDR2 YYEEEE. The CDR3 length is 11 residues. V lost 4 bases to trimming and J lost 6 bases, with 8 bases between them.

The chain is built from TRBV5-6 and TRBJ2-7, with a tentative D call TRBD2 (5 bases). The sequenced material came from CD4+ T cells from PBMCs. The receptor comes from a human donor with Susac syndrome. The CDR3 bases are TGTGCCAGCAGCAACAGCGGCGAGCAGTACTTC. Translating it yields CASSNSGEQYF.